The clone carrying this T cell receptor beta chain has only a few counts. TCRdb analysed the PCR reads with MiXCR anew, one entry per CDR3 protein. The sample consists of 16,000 or so distinct CDR3 sequences, roughly 47% of them appearing once. This record belongs to a study of tumor-infiltrating lymphocytes in oesophageal squamous cell carcinoma. The CDR3 has 15 residues. Germline V gene data show CDR1 as LNHNV and CDR2 as YYDKDF (reference sequence). Between the trimmed V and J ends, which lost 4 bases and 5 bases, there was a span of 15 bases. The receptor comes from a male donor with esophageal squamous cell carcinoma. This rearrangement joins TRBV15 to TRBJ2-1, with D possibly called TRBD1 or TRBD2 (5 bases each). Sequencing was done on a sample of esophageal tumor tissue. CDR3 sequence (DNA): TGTGCCACCAGCAACCGGGACGCTATAAACAATGAGCAGTTCTTC. Translation gives CATSNRDAINNEQFF.